One sample yielded the 30 T cell receptor beta chains listed below, sequenced in a study of blood T cell repertoires in COVID-19. TCRdb keeps only in-frame clones here, not all; method: immunoSEQ multiplex PCR. The sample carries 130,000 to 150,000 clones, roughly 79% recorded once. The sequenced sample consisted of peripheral blood. These receptors were obtained from a human donor with acute or convalescent COVID-19. The donor label of this sample is uncertain.

This clone was detected many times. The chain uses TRBV9 and TRBJ2-5; 9 bases map to TRBD2. CDR1 is SGDLS, CDR2 YYNGEE, per germline. The CDR3 loop spans 14 amino acids. Germline trimming cut 4 bases from V and 4 bases from J; bases unmatched to any gene: 5. The CDR3 loop reads CASSPSGAPETQYF. CDR3 bases: TGTGCCAGCAGCCCTAGCGGGGCCCCAGAGACCCAGTACTTC.

This clone occurred once. V and J are TRBV18 and TRBJ2-7; D remains unclear. The CDR3 covers 13 residues. V lost 0 bases and J lost 8, with 11 bases in between. Germline loops: CDR1 KGHSH, CDR2 LQKENI. This chain's CDR3 is CASSPPFSGQQYF. The CDR3 DNA is TGTGCCAGCTCACCACCGTTTTCCGGTCAGCAGTACTTC.

V gene TRBV5-6 combines with J gene TRBJ1-1; D is ambiguous. Germline V gene data show CDR1 as SGHDT and CDR2 as YYEEEE. This CDR3 contains 11 residues. Between the trimmed V and J ends, which lost 0 bases and 11 bases, there was a span of 8 bases. The CDR3 sequence: CASSLDSRAFF. The CDR3 DNA reads TGTGCCAGCAGCTTGGATTCCCGGGCTTTCTTT. Full variable domain (outside the CDR3, taken from reference TRBV5-6 and TRBJ1-1): DAGVTQSPTHLIKTRGQQVTLRCSPKSGHDTVSWYQQALGQGPQFIFQYYEEEERQRGNFPDRFSGHQFPNYSSELNVNALLLGDSALYLCASSLDSRAFFGQGTRLTVV.

The CDR3 sequence: CASSQGRTSGQETQYF. The CDR3 DNA reads TGTGCCAGCAGCCAAGGGAGGACTAGCGGACAAGAGACCCAGTACTTC. The V gene is TRBV3-1 (or the pseudogene TRBV3-2), the J gene TRBJ2-5; 10 nucleotides match TRBD2. The CDR3 contains 16 residues. Germline-derived CDR1 and CDR2 are LGHDT and YNNKEL (reference sequence). Losses at the gene ends were 1 base for V and 2 bases for J; bases not matched to a gene: 4.

This clone was counted between two and nine times. V is TRBV5-1 and J is TRBJ2-3, with TRBD2 identical over 7 bases. From germline, CDR1 is SGHRS and CDR2 YFSETQ. V shed 5 bases, J shed 0 bases, and the junction held 9 bases outside the gene matches. This CDR3 contains 16 residues. The DNA for the CDR3 is TGCGCCAGCAGGGTCGGGACTACCCCTAGCACAGATACGCAGTATTTT. Protein product: CASRVGTTPSTDTQYF.

J is TRBJ1-1 and V is TRBV19; possibly TRBD1 for D (5 bases). V lost 5 bases and J lost 7, with 14 bases in between. Germline V gene data show CDR1 as LNHDA and CDR2 as SQIVND (reference sequence). The CDR3 length is 13 residues. The CDR3 region is CASSAQAQGEAFF. CDR3 DNA sequence: TGTGCCAGTAGTGCCCAGGCGCAGGGTGAAGCTTTCTTT.

This clone was counted a few times. The chain's CDR3 is CASSESTAGTGELFF. In DNA, the CDR3 is TGCGCCAGCAGTGAGTCGACGGCGGGGACCGGGGAGCTGTTTTTT. The chain is built from TRBV10-1 and TRBJ2-2; a weak D match, TRBD2 (6 bases). V lost 0 bases to trimming and J lost 5 bases, with 10 bases between them. The CDR3 runs to 15 residues. Looked up from germline, CDR1 is WNHNN and CDR2 is SYGVQD (reference sequence).

The J gene is TRBJ1-4, the V gene TRBV5-1; maybe TRBD1 (5 bases). This CDR3 spans 15 amino acids. Germline loops: CDR1 SGHRS, CDR2 YFSETQ. Trimming took 4 bases from V and 0 from J, leaving 10 bases between them. CDR3 DNA sequence: TGCGCCAGCAGCCTCCAAGGGGCAACTAATGAAAAACTGTTTTTT. This sequence encodes CASSLQGATNEKLFF.

Only a few counts were recorded for this clone. V is TRBV20-1 and J is TRBJ1-2; tentative D call: TRBD1 (6 bases). The CDR3 is 11 amino acids. The germline V gene has CDR1 DFQATT and CDR2 SNEGSKA (reference sequence). V dropped 6 bases and J dropped 6 bases, with 11 bases sitting between them. As DNA, the CDR3 is TGCAGTGCCGGACAGAATGATGGCTACACCTTC. This codes for CSAGQNDGYTF.

The V call is TRBV2, the J call TRBJ1-5; 11 nucleotides align to TRBD1. Germline-derived CDR1 and CDR2 are SNHLY and FYNNEI. V lost 8 bases to trimming and J lost 0 bases; unmatched junction nucleotides: 21. The CDR3 is 21 amino acids. CDR3 in DNA: TGTGCCAGCGGGGGACAGGGGGTAGGGGAGGAGCGAATTTATAGCAATCAGCCCCAGCATTTT. Its protein is CASGGQGVGEERIYSNQPQHF.

The genes are TRBV10-3 and TRBJ1-3, with TRBD1 identical over 7 bases. The CDR3 consists of 14 residues. The V and J ends lost 10 bases and 3 bases, in that order; junction bases with no gene match: 9. The germline CDR1 and CDR2 sequences are ENHRY and SYGVKD. DNA for the CDR3: TGTGCCACCTTAGGACAGGTGGATGGAAACACCATATATTTT. It is translated as CATLGQVDGNTIYF.

This clone was seen just once. The chain combines TRBV19 with TRBJ1-5; D call uncertain. V was cut by 1 base and J by 3 bases, with 10 bases left in between. The germline CDR1 and CDR2 sequences are LNHDA and SQIVND (reference sequence). The CDR3 is 15 residues long. For the CDR3, the DNA is TGTGCCAGTAGTATAGTCATGGCCTCCAATCAGCCCCAGCATTTT. Translating gives CASSIVMASNQPQHF.

This sequence joins TRBV12-3 or TRBV12-4 and TRBJ1-1; weak D call: TRBD1 (6 bases). CDR3 length: 11 amino acids. V lost 6 bases and J lost 8, with 10 bases in between. CDR3 DNA sequence: TGTGCCAGCAGATTCGGACAGGAAGCTTTCTTT. It translates to CASRFGQEAFF.

The chain couples TRBV9 to TRBJ1-6; 10 bases match TRBD1. J was trimmed by 7 bases and V by 1 base; bases with no gene match: 5. There are 16 residues in the CDR3. CDR1 and CDR2 (germline): SGDLS, YYNGEE. Here the CDR3 reads CASSVRGTGVNSPLHF. The DNA of the CDR3 is TGTGCCAGCAGCGTAAGGGGGACAGGGGTAAATTCACCCCTCCACTTT.

This chain joins TRBV12-3 or TRBV12-4 and TRBJ2-2, with TRBD1 matching 11 bases. This CDR3 spans 13 amino acids. V was clipped by 8 bases and J by 5 bases; unmatched bases: 1. The CDR3 sequence: CASGTGGTGELFF. CDR3 bases: TGTGCCAGCGGGACAGGGGGAACCGGGGAGCTGTTTTTT.

The V call is TRBV21-1, the J call TRBJ1-5. TRBV21-1 counts as a pseudogene. The CDR3 is made up of 17 amino acids. CDR3 region: CATDREVSLVGNQPQHF. Written as DNA, the CDR3 is TGTGCCACCGACCGGGAGGTCTCCCTGGTGGGCAATCAGCCCCAGCATTTT.

Here the CDR3 reads CASSCQWRVSYEQYV. The CDR3 nucleotides read TGTGCCAGCAGCTGCCAGTGGAGGGTCTCCTACGAGCAGTACGTC. V gene TRBV21-1 combines with J gene TRBJ2-7; TRBD2 was called by the table and not checked on the DNA. TRBV21-1 is annotated as a pseudogene. The CDR3 contains 15 residues.

The chain joins TRBV19 to TRBJ1-1; D might be TRBD1 (6 bases). V gave up 7 bases and J gave up 2 bases, with 11 bases separating them. The CDR3 contains 13 residues. Germline V gives CDR1 LNHDA, CDR2 SQIVND (reference sequence). CDR3 amino acids: CASNGQYNTEAFF. For the CDR3, the DNA is TGTGCCAGTAATGGACAGTACAACACTGAAGCTTTCTTT.

The rearrangement uses TRBV19 and TRBJ1-5, with a weak D call TRBD1 (6 bases). Germline loops: CDR1 LNHDA, CDR2 SQIVND (reference sequence). Trimming shortened V by 4 bases and J by 5 bases, and 18 bases separated the two germline ends. CDR3 length: 16 amino acids. The CDR3 loop is CASSTSGTLSDQPQHF. The CDR3 DNA sequence: TGTGCCAGTAGTACTTCCGGGACACTCTCTGATCAGCCCCAGCATTTT.

V gene TRBV30 combines with J gene TRBJ1-5; maybe TRBD1 (6 bases). The CDR3 length is 16 residues. V was shortened by 1 base and J by 0 bases, with 13 bases between the two germline ends. The germline V gene has CDR1 GTSNPN and CDR2 SVGIG (reference sequence). Here the CDR3 reads CAWSERGGLSNQPQHF. The CDR3 coding sequence is TGTGCCTGGAGTGAACGAGGGGGTCTTAGCAATCAGCCCCAGCATTTT.

The rearrangement joins TRBV4-2 to TRBJ2-1; 9 positions match TRBD2. The V segment lost 0 bases and the J segment 2 bases; nucleotides outside the gene matches: 11. CDR1 is LGHNA, CDR2 YNFKEQ, per germline. The CDR3 has 19 residues. The CDR3 loop reads CASSQELPGRGGPYNEQFF. In nucleotides, the CDR3 is TGTGCCAGCAGCCAAGAGCTCCCAGGGCGGGGGGGTCCCTACAATGAGCAGTTCTTC.

The V and J genes are TRBV19 and TRBJ2-5, with TRBD1 as a possible D gene (7 bases). The germline gives CDR1 LNHDA, CDR2 SQIVND (reference sequence). Between the trimmed V and J ends, which lost 5 bases and 4 bases, there was a span of 23 bases. This CDR3 contains 17 residues. The CDR3 region is CASSDSLGGLGGETQYF. For the CDR3, the DNA is TGTGCCAGTAGTGACAGCTTAGGGGGCCTGGGGGGAGAGACCCAGTACTTC.

The rearrangement links TRBV24-1 to TRBJ1-4, with D perhaps TRBD1 (5 bases). The CDR3 covers 14 residues. The germline V and J ends were trimmed by 5 bases and 4 bases, with 10 bases remaining between them. Germline loops: CDR1 KGHDR, CDR2 SFDVKD. This CDR3 reads CATSAGGLNEKLFF. The DNA for the CDR3 is TGTGCCACCAGTGCGGGGGGACTTAATGAAAAACTGTTTTTT.

CDR3 sequence reads: CASSQEAGVVEKLFF. The CDR3 DNA reads TGCGCCAGCAGCCAAGAGGCGGGAGTGGTCGAAAAACTGTTTTTT. This chain uses TRBV4-1 with TRBJ1-4; no definite D call. Deletions cut 0 bases from V and 8 bases from J, with 13 bases between. The germline CDR1 and CDR2 sequences are MGHRA and YSYEKL. CDR3 length: 15 residues.

This clone was observed once. The J gene is TRBJ2-7, the V gene TRBV13; the D gene is possibly TRBD1 (5 bases). The CDR3 spans 15 residues. Germline V gene lookup returns CDR1 PRHDT and CDR2 FYEKMQ (reference sequence). V was pared by 0 bases and J by 6 bases, with 15 bases between. The CDR3 here is CASSLGRVSNSEQYV. The DNA for the CDR3 is TGTGCCAGCAGCTTAGGCAGGGTGAGTAACTCCGAGCAGTACGTC.

The chain couples TRBV13 to TRBJ2-5, with 7 bases matching TRBD2. Germline V lookup: CDR1 PRHDT, CDR2 FYEKMQ (reference sequence). The CDR3 has 16 amino acids. The junction had 8 bases not matched to a gene; V was cut back by 2 bases and J by 2 bases. CDR3 in DNA: TGTGCCAGCAGCTTATATCTAGCGGCGGAGCAAGAGACCCAGTACTTC. Protein product: CASSLYLAAEQETQYF.

The genes are TRBV27 and TRBJ2-7; 11 positions match TRBD1. This CDR3 comprises 14 residues. Germline V gene lookup returns CDR1 MNHEY and CDR2 SMNVEV (reference sequence). V shed 6 bases and J 1 base; nucleotides not matched to a gene: 2. The CDR3 DNA follows: TGTGCCAGCAGCCGGGACAGGGGGTCCTACGAGCAGTACTTC. Protein sequence: CASSRDRGSYEQYF.

The chain carries TRBV3-1 (or the pseudogene TRBV3-2) and TRBJ2-7; the D gene is possibly TRBD1 (5 bases). Germline V gene lookup returns CDR1 LGHDT and CDR2 YNNKEL (reference sequence). V was trimmed by 3 bases and J by 8 bases, leaving 14 bases between them. This CDR3 region has 13 residues. In nucleotides, the CDR3 is TGTGCCAGCAGCCAGGCAGGGTTCGGAAAGCAGTACGTC. Residues: CASSQAGFGKQYV.

DNA of the CDR3: TGTGCCAGCAGTCCCAATGGGGGGGCGACCCATGGCTACACCTTC. This translates into CASSPNGGATHGYTF. The V call is TRBV27, the J call TRBJ1-2, with D possibly being TRBD1 (6 bases). Germline lookup yields CDR1 MNHEY and CDR2 SMNVEV (reference sequence). CDR3 length: 15 amino acids. Trimming left V 5 bases short and J 6 bases short, with 19 bases between.

This chain connects TRBV4-1 to TRBJ2-7; a weak D match, TRBD1 (6 bases). Germline loops: CDR1 MGHRA, CDR2 YSYEKL. V was shortened by 0 bases and J by 3 bases, with 12 bases between the two germline ends. The CDR3 has 15 amino acids. CDR3 residues: CASSQEPARGYEQYV. The CDR3, as DNA: TGCGCCAGCAGCCAAGAACCCGCCAGGGGCTACGAGCAGTACGTC.